This entry lists 2 T cell receptor beta chains sequenced from one sample in a study of T cells in Graves' hyperthyroidism and ophthalmopathy. Amplification yielded TCR beta CDR3 regions, with RNA transcripts as the source. The primer set for the first-round RT-PCR of the TCR CDR3 was HTBI. Via MiXCR, TCRdb re-called the multiplex PCR reads, giving one row per CDR3 protein. This sample has a few hundred thousand distinct CDR3 sequences; 35% to 55% occur once, and the top ten carry more than 7.5%. The sequenced material came from peripheral blood or thyroid tissue (not recorded which). The receptors come from a woman aged 18-29 years with Graves' hyperthyroidism.

In its sample, this clonotype was seen a few times. The V and J genes are TRBV12-3 or TRBV12-4 and TRBJ2-1; D perhaps matches TRBD1 (6 bases). V was clipped by 3 bases and J by 9 bases, with 15 bases between them. The CDR3 consists of 14 residues. The CDR3: CASSFLLVGGEQFF. As DNA, the CDR3 is TGTGCCAGCAGTTTCCTACTAGTAGGGGGTGAGCAGTTCTTC.

The V and J genes are TRBV12-3 or TRBV12-4 and TRBJ2-7; 9 bases agree with TRBD2. Losses at the gene ends were 5 bases for V and 1 base for J; bases not matched to a gene: 6. The CDR3 has 15 residues. The CDR3 nucleotides are TGTGCCAGCAGTGCTACTAGCGGGCAGTCCTACGAGCAGTACTTC. This sequence encodes CASSATSGQSYEQYF.